This T cell receptor beta chain was recovered during a study of PD-L1 blockade in urothelial cancer. Trimming stripped 0 bases from V and 0 bases from J, with 9 bases between. This CDR3 is 16 amino acids long. CDR1 LNHNV and CDR2 YYDKDF come from the germline V gene (reference sequence). Assay: immunoSEQ multiplex PCR; the TCRdb copy retains only in-frame clones and omits some. The table lists under 120,000 clones, 70% to 85% of them singletons. V and J are TRBV15 and TRBJ1-3; no reliable D call. Sample: PBMCs, taken around atezolizumab (anti-PD-L1) treatment. The TCR was taken from a man over 45 with urothelial cancer. CDR3 sequence: CATSRDWADSGNTIYF. CDR3 coding DNA: TGTGCCACCAGCAGAGATTGGGCAGACTCTGGAAACACCATATATTTT.